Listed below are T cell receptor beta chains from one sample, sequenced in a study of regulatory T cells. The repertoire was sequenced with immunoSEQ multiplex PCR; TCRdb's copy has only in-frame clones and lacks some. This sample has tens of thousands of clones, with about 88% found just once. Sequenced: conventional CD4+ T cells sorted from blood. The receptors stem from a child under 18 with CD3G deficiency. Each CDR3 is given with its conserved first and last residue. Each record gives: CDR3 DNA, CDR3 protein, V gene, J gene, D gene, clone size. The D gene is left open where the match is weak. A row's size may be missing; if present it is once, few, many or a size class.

TGTGCCAGCAGTTTACTGGGGGGAAGGCGGGCCACCGGGGAGCTGTTTTTT	CASSLLGGRRATGELFF	TRBV28	TRBJ2-2	-	-
TGTGCCACCACCCGCCGACATGTTTTTGGAGCAACTAATGAAAAACTGTTTTTT	CATTRRHVFGATNEKLFF	TRBV19	TRBJ1-4	-	-
TGTGCCAGCTCACCCTCTTTGGGGGCCGAGCAGTACTTC	CASSPSLGAEQYF	TRBV18	TRBJ2-7	-	-
TGCGCCAGCAGCTTGGATGGCAGGGGGGACACGCAGTATTTT	CASSLDGRGDTQYF	TRBV5-1	TRBJ2-3	-	-
TGTGCCAGCAGCTGGGGACTGATGGTGGGGAATGAGCAGTTCTTC	CASSWGLMVGNEQFF	TRBV6-1	TRBJ2-1	-	-
TGTGCCTGGAGTTCCAGAGCGGGAGTAAGCACCGGGGAGCTGTTTTTT	CAWSSRAGVSTGELFF	TRBV30	TRBJ2-2	TRBD2	-
TGTGCCAGCAGTTACCTCGGCTACCAAGAGACCCAGTACTTC	CASSYLGYQETQYF	TRBV6-6	TRBJ2-5	-	-
TGTGCCAGCTCCCTCGGGACAGGGAACACCTACGAGCAGTACTTC	CASSLGTGNTYEQYF	TRBV18	TRBJ2-7	TRBD1	-
TGTGCCAGTAAGGGGGTCAGAACTGAAGCTTTCTTT	CASKGVRTEAFF	TRBV19	TRBJ1-1	-	-
TGTGCCTGGAGCGAATCAACAGGGGTGGCTTTCTTT	CAWSESTGVAFF	TRBV30	TRBJ1-1	TRBD1	-
TGTGCCAGCCACCTTCGACAGGGCTCCTACGAGCAGTACTTC	CASHLRQGSYEQYF	TRBV19	TRBJ2-7	TRBD1	once
TGTGCCAGCAGCTTAGCTGGCTCTGGAAACACCATATATTTT	CASSLAGSGNTIYF	TRBV7-9	TRBJ1-3	-	-
TGCGCCAGCAGCACCGTTCCGGGACAGGGGGCGAGGGAGCAGTACTTC	CASSTVPGQGAREQYF	TRBV5-1	TRBJ2-7	TRBD1	-
TGTGCCAGCAGTCGGGGGTCTCGTCAGCCCCAGCATTTT	CASSRGSRQPQHF	TRBV28	TRBJ1-5	-	-
TGTGCCAGAAGCTTGGACGGACGCTCCTACGAGCAGTACTTC	CARSLDGRSYEQYF	TRBV5-3	TRBJ2-7	-	few
TGTGCCAGCAGTGAATCTAGGAGGGGGAACATTCAGTACTTC	CASSESRRGNIQYF	TRBV6-1	TRBJ2-4	-	-
TGTGCCAGCAGTGAAGACCCGGGGGCTTCCTACGAGCAGTACTTC	CASSEDPGASYEQYF	TRBV6-1	TRBJ2-7	-	-
TGCAGTGTCCAAGGGGCAAGAGCCCAGTACTTC	CSVQGARAQYF	TRBV20-1	TRBJ2-5	-	few
TGCGCCAGCAGCTTGGGTTCTCACGCGGATACGCAGTATTTT	CASSLGSHADTQYF	TRBV5-1	TRBJ2-3	-	-
TGTGCCAGCAAACGAAAACCCGGGGAAAAGACAGATACGCAGTATTTT	CASKRKPGEKTDTQYF	TRBV25-1	TRBJ2-3	-	-
TGTGCCAGCAGCTTACGGCCGGGACCCCAGGGGGACAATGAGCAGTTCTTC	CASSLRPGPQGDNEQFF	TRBV7-9	TRBJ2-1	TRBD1	few
TGTGCCAGCGCAAAACTGGGGGGCTCCTACGAGCAGTACTTC	CASAKLGGSYEQYF	TRBV6-1	TRBJ2-7	-	-
TGTGCCAGCAGTTCTAATGCGTACGAGCAGTACTTC	CASSSNAYEQYF	TRBV28	TRBJ2-7	-	-
TGTGCCAGCAGCCGGGACAGGGGAACGGCCACAGATACGCAGTATTTT	CASSRDRGTATDTQYF	TRBV7-9	TRBJ2-3	TRBD1	once
TGCGCCAGCAGACCCGGGACAGGGAACACTGAAGCTTTCTTT	CASRPGTGNTEAFF	TRBV5-1	TRBJ1-1	TRBD1	-
TGTGCCATCAGTGGGAGTACCTCCTACGAGCAGTACTTC	CAISGSTSYEQYF	TRBV10-3	TRBJ2-7	-	-
TGCGCCAGCAGCCCCGGGACTAGCGTCTTAGGCACAGATACGCAGTATTTT	CASSPGTSVLGTDTQYF	TRBV5-1	TRBJ2-3	TRBD2	once
TGTGCCAGCAGCCCTAACGGACGGGGGCAAGCTTTCTTT	CASSPNGRGQAFF	TRBV6-6	TRBJ1-1	-	-
TGTGCCAGCGCACGCCGGGGCCTATTCTATGGCTACACCTTC	CASARRGLFYGYTF	TRBV28	TRBJ1-2	-	-
TGTGCCAGCAGTGGGACAGCGGTAAATTCGGATGATACGCAGTATTTT	CASSGTAVNSDDTQYF	TRBV6-4	TRBJ2-3	-	-
TGTGCCAGCAGTTTCAGGGGAGGGGGCTACACCTTC	CASSFRGGGYTF	TRBV28	TRBJ1-2	-	few
TGTGCCAGCAAGGGGACAGGGAACAATCAGCCCCAGCATTTT	CASKGTGNNQPQHF	TRBV6-1	TRBJ1-5	TRBD1	-
TGTGCCAGCAGCTTAGAGGGCGCTAATTCACCCCTCCACTTT	CASSLEGANSPLHF	TRBV11-2	TRBJ1-6	-	-
TGTGCCAGCAGTGGCCCCGGGAGCCCCGGCACAGATACGCAGTATTTT	CASSGPGSPGTDTQYF	TRBV28	TRBJ2-3	-	-
TGTGCCAGCAGCTGGGCGACCCTGGGAGGGGAGCTGTTTTTT	CASSWATLGGELFF	TRBV7-9	TRBJ2-2	-	-
TGTGCCAGCACTAGGACTAGCGGAGATCGGGAGCAGTACTTC	CASTRTSGDREQYF	TRBV28	TRBJ2-7	TRBD2	-
TGTGCCAGCAGTAGCGGTGAGCCCTTAGGCGAGCAGTACTTC	CASSSGEPLGEQYF	TRBV6-1	TRBJ2-7	-	-
TGTGCCATCAGTCCAGGACAGGGGGGCTTGAATACGCAGTATTTT	CAISPGQGGLNTQYF	TRBV10-3	TRBJ2-3	TRBD1	-
TGTGCCAGCAGTTTCTCTAGCGGGAGTTTTAATGAGCAGTTCTTC	CASSFSSGSFNEQFF	TRBV28	TRBJ2-1	TRBD2	-
TGTGCCAGCAGTTTCAGGGTTTTACAAAATCAGCCCCAGCATTTT	CASSFRVLQNQPQHF	TRBV28	TRBJ1-5	-	-
TGTGCCAGCAGTTACTTTTCCGGGGACATTCAGTACTTC	CASSYFSGDIQYF	TRBV6-6	TRBJ2-4	-	once
TGCGCCAGCAGCTTGGGGGTTTCAGGGTCCACTGAAGCTTTCTTT	CASSLGVSGSTEAFF	TRBV5-1	TRBJ1-1	-	-
TGTGCCAGCTCACGGCAGGGATCGAACACTGAAGCTTTCTTT	CASSRQGSNTEAFF	TRBV18	TRBJ1-1	-	-
TGTGCCAGCAGCAAGGGACAGGGGAGGCAGGAGACCCAGTACTTC	CASSKGQGRQETQYF	TRBV11-2	TRBJ2-5	TRBD1	-
TGTGCCAGCAGTGATATTTCGAGAGGGGCCTACGAGCAGTACTTC	CASSDISRGAYEQYF	TRBV6-1	TRBJ2-7	-	-
TGCGCCAGCAGCCAAGCCCTGTATGACTCTGGGGCCAACGTCCTGACTTTC	CASSQALYDSGANVLTF	TRBV4-1	TRBJ2-6	-	-
TGTGCCAGCAGTTCCCGTTTGGGTGTAGTTGGCACCGGGGAGCTGTTTTTT	CASSSRLGVVGTGELFF	TRBV28	TRBJ2-2	-	once
TGCGCCAGCAGCGGTACTAGCGGGACGCGCCCACCTACGCAGTATTTT	CASSGTSGTRPPTQYF	TRBV5-1	TRBJ2-3	TRBD2	once
TGTGCCAGCATGGGTGGGGGCAGGACAGATACGCAGTATTTT	CASMGGGRTDTQYF	TRBV28	TRBJ2-3	-	-
TGTGCCAGCAGTGAAAGGGGACAGGGAAAGGGCAATAATTCACCCCTCCACTTT	CASSERGQGKGNNSPLHF	TRBV6-1	TRBJ1-6	TRBD1	-
TGCGCCAGCAGCTTGTTTTCCGGCTACGAGCAGTACTTC	CASSLFSGYEQYF	TRBV5-1	TRBJ2-7	-	-
TGTGCCAGCAGTTACTCTCGGACAGGGGGAAAACTGTTTTTT	CASSYSRTGGKLFF	TRBV6-6	TRBJ1-4	TRBD1	-
TGTGCCAGCAGCTCGGGCGTGACAGCTTTCTTT	CASSSGVTAFF	TRBV7-9	TRBJ1-1	-	few